This T cell receptor beta chain appears in the sequencing data of a study of identifying expanded T cells in peripheral blood. Overall study findings and caveats: Approximately two-week clone count variance significantly increased as total template count grew. About 1.2 clones differed between technical replicates, versus about 17 and 20 over time.

CDR1 LGHNA and CDR2 YSLEER come from the germline V gene. With 4 bases clipped from V and 2 bases from J, the junction kept 9 bases outside the gene matches. The CDR3 length is 18 residues. To note about this clone: Its antigen is as yet unknown.

Produced via immunoSEQ multiplex PCR; TCRdb's table is partial and in-frame only. The table has around 100,000 clones, about 89% seen once. During the collection period, no donor immune events like infections were recorded. The receptor was derived from a person aged 18 to 75 in good health. The material sequenced was blood. This chain connects TRBV4-3 to TRBJ2-1, with 12 bases that match TRBD2. For the CDR3, the DNA is TGCGCCAGCAGCCGAGACGCAGGACTAGCGGGACCCTACAATGAGCAGTTCTTC. Amino acids: CASSRDAGLAGPYNEQFF.